Listed below are T cell receptor beta chains from one sample, sequenced in a study of metastatic and nonmetastatic thyroid tumors. TCRdb re-analyzed the PCR reads using MiXCR. The sample records tens of thousands of clones, 25% to 30% being singletons. The specimen was blood. The receptors stem from a female donor with papillary thyroid cancer or a benign thyroid nodule (not recorded which). Some clones in this sample may be carry-over from other donors' samples. CDR3s include the opening cysteine and the closing phenylalanine or tryptophan. Each record gives: clone size, D gene, V gene, J gene, CDR3 DNA, CDR3 protein. A D gene is named only where the DNA matches it firmly. A row's size may be missing; if present it is once, few, many or a size class.

>few|NA|TRBV11-2|TRBJ2-2
TGTGCCAGCAGGGTCCGGGGCGGGGCCGGGGCCGGGGAGCTGTTTTTT
CASRVRGGAGAGELFF
>few|NA|TRBV2|TRBJ2-7
TGTGCCAGCAGTCGACGATCGGGGGCTGAAGAAGGGCAGTACTTC
CASSRRSGAEEGQYF
>NA|NA|TRBV28|TRBJ1-1
TGTGCCAGCAGTCGGGCTATAACAGATACTGTAGCCTTCTTT
CASSRAITDTVAFF
>NA|NA|TRBV20-1|TRBJ2-3
TGCAGTGCAACGATGGGCGGGGGCCCTAGCACAGATACGCAGTATTTT
CSATMGGGPSTDTQYF
>NA|NA|TRBV6-1|TRBJ2-1
TGTGCCAGCAGCTTCGATGGACTGAAGCAGTTCTTC
CASSFDGLKQFF
>NA|NA|TRBV4-1|TRBJ1-6
TGCGCCAGCAGCCAAGAAAGGGCTAATTCACCCCTCCACTTT
CASSQERANSPLHF
>NA|NA|TRBV11-2|TRBJ2-1
TGTGCCAGCAGCTCCCCCGCGGGGGCGGAGACCTACAATGAGCAGTTCTTC
CASSSPAGAETYNEQFF
>NA|NA|TRBV6-2/TRBV6-3|TRBJ2-7
TGTGCCAGCAGTTGTACACACGCCTACGAGCAGTACTTC
CASSCTHAYEQYF
>NA|NA|TRBV5-1|TRBJ2-3
TGCGCCAGCAGCTTGACAGTTCCCCTTGTGGATACGCAGTATTTT
CASSLTVPLVDTQYF
>many|NA|TRBV11-2|TRBJ1-2
TGTGCCAGCAGCTCCATTAGTAACTATGGCTACACCTTC
CASSSISNYGYTF
>few|NA|TRBV6-1|TRBJ2-7
TGTGCCAGCAGTGTGCGGAGAGCGTACGAGCAGTACTTC
CASSVRRAYEQYF
>medium-sized|NA|TRBV7-8|TRBJ2-1
TGTGCCAGCAGCTTCCGGGGTTTATCCTACAATGAGCAGTTCTTC
CASSFRGLSYNEQFF
>many|NA|TRBV20-1|TRBJ2-3
TGCAGTGCTAGACCCACCACAGATACGCAGTATTTT
CSARPTTDTQYF
>many|NA|TRBV19|TRBJ2-7
TGTGCCAGTAGTAACCCGGCTAGCTCATACTACGAGCAGTACTTC
CASSNPASSYYEQYF